This T cell receptor (beta chain) was sequenced during a study of CD8 T cells in ankylosing spondylitis. Study results and limitations: Several highly homologous variants made up a TCR beta motif, and this motif appeared characteristic of ankylosing spondylitis blood. Both synovial fluid and blood in reactive arthritis had previously been reported to carry some motif variants.

TCRdb ran MiXCR on the 5' RACE reads and lists one entry per CDR3 protein. The sample holds about 700,000 distinct CDR3 sequences, around 20% seen once. This clonotype was counted between two and nine times. The antigen is not known. This CDR3 contains 14 residues. V lost 1 base and J lost 6, with 13 bases in between. Per the germline V gene, CDR1 is SGHTA and CDR2 is FQGNSA. This rearrangement joins TRBV7-2 to TRBJ2-7; a possible D gene is TRBD1 (5 bases). The clonotype comes from a male donor with ankylosing spondylitis. Sequenced: blood, either unsorted or a sorted T cell fraction (not recorded which). The CDR3 region has the DNA TGTGCCAGCAGCTTAGTTTGGCAGGGCGGCGAGCAGTACTTC. This sequence encodes CASSLVWQGGEQYF.